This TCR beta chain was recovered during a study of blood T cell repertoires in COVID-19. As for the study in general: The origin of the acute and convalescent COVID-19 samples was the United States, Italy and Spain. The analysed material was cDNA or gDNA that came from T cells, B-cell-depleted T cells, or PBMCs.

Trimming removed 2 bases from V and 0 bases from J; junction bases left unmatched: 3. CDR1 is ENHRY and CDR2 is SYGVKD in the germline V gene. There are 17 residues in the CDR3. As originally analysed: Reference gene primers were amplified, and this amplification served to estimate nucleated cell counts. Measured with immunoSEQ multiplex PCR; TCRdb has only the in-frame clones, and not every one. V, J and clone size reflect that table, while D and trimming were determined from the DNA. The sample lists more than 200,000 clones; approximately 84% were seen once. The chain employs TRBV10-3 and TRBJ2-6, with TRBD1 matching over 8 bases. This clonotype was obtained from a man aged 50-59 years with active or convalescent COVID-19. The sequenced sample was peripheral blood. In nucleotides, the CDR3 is TGTGCCATCAGTGAGAGGACAGGGCCCTCTGGGGCCAACGTCCTGACTTTC. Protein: CAISERTGPSGANVLTF.